The 13 T cell receptor beta chains below come from one sample, sequenced in a study of OX40 agonist ivuxolimab in advanced cancers. Generated by immunoSEQ multiplex PCR, the TCRdb table keeps only in-frame clones and is missing some. The profile shows about 70,000 clones, about 92% of them singletons. The sample consisted of CD4+ or CD8+ T cells sorted from blood, taken in a trial of the OX40 agonist ivuxolimab. These receptors were collected from an adult with an advanced solid tumor such as melanoma, head and neck, liver or kidney cancer.

The CDR3 nucleotides read TGTGCCAGCAGTGGGGGGACTAGCGGGGGTACGACCCAGTACTTC. Translation gives CASSGGTSGGTTQYF. The chain uses TRBV6-5 and TRBJ2-5; 14 bases match TRBD2. CDR1 and CDR2 from the germline V gene are MNHEY and SVGAGI. V lost 5 bases, J lost 7 bases, and 6 bases stayed unmatched. The CDR3 has 15 residues.

The chain has TRBV6-6 and TRBJ1-2; no clear D. The CDR3 is 15 residues long. The V and J ends lost 2 bases and 3 bases respectively, with 13 bases between them. CDR1 MNHNY and CDR2 SVGAGI come from the germline V gene (reference sequence). Here the CDR3 reads CASSYHSDADYGYTF. The CDR3, as DNA: TGTGCCAGCAGTTACCACTCAGACGCGGACTATGGCTACACCTTC.

The genes are TRBV28 and TRBJ1-1; TRBD1 matches 9 bases. CDR1 MDHEN and CDR2 SYDVKM come from the germline V gene. Trimming cost V 2 bases and J 8 bases; bases outside gene matches: 9. The CDR3 has 15 residues. In DNA form, the CDR3 reads TGTGCCAGCAGTTTACCCTCCCGACAGGGGGTAGAAGCTTTCTTT. Its translation: CASSLPSRQGVEAFF.

The chain is built from TRBV30 and TRBJ2-5; TRBD1 aligns across 7 bases. The junction had 17 bases not matched to a gene; V was cut back by 5 bases and J by 5 bases. The CDR3 contains 16 residues. Germline V gives CDR1 GTSNPN, CDR2 SVGIG (reference sequence). The chain's CDR3 is CAWGHSLTGAGETQYF. The CDR3 nucleotides read TGTGCCTGGGGCCATTCTCTAACAGGGGCCGGGGAGACCCAGTACTTC.

This chain links TRBV19 with TRBJ1-2, with D possibly matching TRBD1 (6 bases). Germline CDR1 and CDR2: LNHDA and SQIVND (reference sequence). The CDR3 consists of 15 residues. Trimming pared 8 bases from V and 2 bases from J, leaving 18 bases between. The CDR3 sequence: CASRDRFLQNYGYTF. CDR3 DNA: TGTGCCAGTCGTGACAGGTTTCTCCAAAACTATGGCTACACCTTC.

J is TRBJ1-2 and V is TRBV6-1; D possibly corresponds to TRBD1 (6 bases). There are 12 residues in the CDR3. Germline V gene lookup returns CDR1 MNHNS and CDR2 SASEGT. The germline V and J ends were trimmed by 7 bases and 8 bases, with 14 bases remaining between them. DNA of the CDR3: TGTGCCAGCAAATGGGGGGCGACCGGCTACACCTTC. This translates into CASKWGATGYTF.

V is TRBV10-2 and J is TRBJ1-5; 8 positions match TRBD1. This CDR3 has 15 amino acids. The V segment lost 5 bases and the J segment 0 bases; nucleotides outside the gene matches: 3. Germline-derived CDR1 and CDR2 are WSHSY and SAAADI. CDR3 sequence: CASSLTGDSNQPQHF. The CDR3 coding sequence is TGCGCCAGCAGTTTGACAGGGGATAGCAATCAGCCCCAGCATTTT.

The gene calls are TRBV11-2 and TRBJ2-7; TRBD1 agrees at 7 bases. V was pared by 0 bases and J by 7 bases, with 12 bases of the junction left unmatched. CDR1 and CDR2 (germline): SGHAT, FQNNGV. This CDR3 contains 16 residues. CDR3 nucleotides: TGTGCCAGCAGCTTAGAGTTGGCAGGGGGAATGGGGGAGCAGTACTTC. Translating gives CASSLELAGGMGEQYF.

The gene calls are TRBV12-5 and TRBJ2-1, with D unclear. V shed 2 bases and J shed 6 bases, with 8 bases lying between them. CDR3 length equals 13 residues. In germline, CDR1 is LGHNT, CDR2 FRNRAP. The CDR3 DNA reads as TGTGCTAGTGGTTTGCTACGCGGCAATGAGCAGTTCTTC. It codes for CASGLLRGNEQFF. The full variable domain, its missing parts supplied by reference TRBV12-5 and TRBJ2-1, is DARVTQTPRHKVTEMGQEVTMRCQPILGHNTVFWYRQTMMQGLELLAYFRNRAPLDDSGMPKDRFSAEMPDATLATLKIQPSEPRDSAVYFCASGLLRGNEQFFGPGTRLTVL.

V gene TRBV19 combines with J gene TRBJ1-1; 7 bases line up with TRBD1. J gave up 6 bases and V 5 bases, and 12 bases lay outside the gene matches. The CDR3 has 15 amino acids. Germline CDR1 LNHDA, CDR2 SQIVND (reference sequence). CDR3 in amino acids: CASSPRQGATAEAFF. The CDR3 nucleotides are TGTGCCAGTAGTCCTCGACAGGGAGCGACGGCTGAAGCTTTCTTT.

This clone was seen just once. The J gene is TRBJ2-5, the V gene TRBV10-3; D possibly corresponds to TRBD1 (5 bases). The CDR3 loop spans 12 amino acids. V lost 10 bases and J 5 bases, leaving 14 bases between the germline ends. CDR1 is ENHRY, CDR2 SYGVKD, per germline. CDR3 amino acids: CATPPAGETQYF. CDR3 DNA: TGTGCCACCCCGCCTGCAGGGGAGACCCAGTACTTC.

J is TRBJ2-7 and V is TRBV27; the D gene is possibly TRBD1 (6 bases). The V end lost 8 bases, the J end lost 3 bases, and 11 bases lay between the germline ends. Germline CDR1 and CDR2: MNHEY and SMNVEV (reference sequence). This CDR3 is built from 12 residues. In DNA, the CDR3 is TGTGCCAGCCGAGGCAGGGGCTACGAGCAGTACTTC. Its protein is CASRGRGYEQYF.

The chain employs TRBV5-1 and TRBJ2-2; tentatively, D is TRBD1 or TRBD2 (7 bases each). This CDR3 is 14 amino acids long. Trimming shortened V by 7 bases and J by 4 bases, and 14 bases separated the two germline ends. Looked up from germline, CDR1 is SGHRS and CDR2 is YFSETQ. The CDR3 spells CASGPGGATGELFF. CDR3 sequence (DNA): TGCGCCAGCGGACCAGGGGGGGCCACCGGGGAGCTGTTTTTT.